This T cell receptor beta chain was retrieved from a study of T cell responses to AZD1222 COVID-19 vaccine. The CDR3 spans 14 residues. Unmatched junction bases numbered 6, after V lost 4 bases and J lost 7 bases. The germline V gene has CDR1 MDHEN and CDR2 SYDVKM. Pooled together were second doses at about 4 or about 12 weeks. Method: immunoSEQ multiplex PCR; TCRdb's copy keeps in-frame clones and lacks some. Of about 130,000 clones in the sample, roughly 92% were seen once. The sample consisted of peripheral blood, taken 28 days after the second AZD1222 dose. The sequence came from an adult who received the AZD1222 COVID-19 vaccine. V and J are TRBV28 and TRBJ1-5; 8 positions agree with TRBD1. CDR3 sequence: CASSWTGSGQPQHF. Written as DNA, the CDR3 is TGTGCCAGCAGTTGGACAGGGTCGGGACAGCCCCAGCATTTT.